This T cell receptor (beta chain) was observed in a study of identical twins. Points from the study as a whole: Insertions were reduced in abundant cord blood beta clonotypes but not in memory repertoires.

A universal primer site was added by template switching, and unique molecular identifiers were carried by the cDNA. TCRdb re-called the 5' RACE reads through MiXCR, storing one row per CDR3 protein. This table holds hundreds of thousands of distinct CDR3 sequences, about 18% found once. Germline V gene lookup returns CDR1 LNHNV and CDR2 YYDKDF (reference sequence). The CDR3 is made up of 15 amino acids. Germline trimming cut 0 bases from V and 7 bases from J; bases unmatched to any gene: 8. This clonotype was seen a few times. Its antigen is not known. This sample also belongs to another study, concerning T cells expressing NK-cell markers. That study adds: Researchers got TCR beta repertoires out of sorted CD3+CD56+NKG2C+, CD3+CD56+NKG2C- and CD3+CD56-NKG2C+ T cells. In several donors, these clonotypes also led the CD3+CD56-NKG2C+ fraction.

The receptor was derived from a woman between 18 and 29 years old in good health. This rearrangement joins TRBV15 to TRBJ2-7; 8 bases are shared with TRBD1. The source material was PBMCs. This CDR3 is CATSRDPTGVIEQYF. In nucleotides, the CDR3 is TGTGCCACCAGCAGAGATCCGACAGGGGTTATAGAGCAGTACTTC.